Presented here are 10 T cell receptor beta chains from one specimen sequenced in a study of T cell responses to AZD1222 COVID-19 vaccine. The data were produced by immunoSEQ multiplex PCR, yet TCRdb's version contains in-frame clones alone and is incomplete. Of around 140,000 clones detected, nearly 95% appear once; the ten largest clones hold 5% to 7%. The starting material was peripheral blood, obtained on day 0 of AZD1222 vaccination. The receptors stem from an adult in good health.

The chain is built from TRBV5-8 and TRBJ2-5, with TRBD2 matching over 8 bases. The ends lost 2 bases at V and 0 bases at J; junction bases unmatched: 9. CDR1 SGHTS and CDR2 YDEGEE come from the germline V gene. The CDR3 runs to 17 residues. CDR3 protein: CASSFGWASGYQETQYF. In DNA, the CDR3 is TGTGCCAGCAGCTTTGGTTGGGCTAGCGGGTACCAAGAGACCCAGTACTTC.

The chain links TRBV6-2 or TRBV6-3 to TRBJ1-4; TRBD1 aligns across 8 bases. V gave up 3 bases and J gave up 8 bases; unmatched junction bases: 11. This CDR3 is 16 amino acids long. Germline CDR1 is MNHEY and CDR2 is SVGEGT. Here the CDR3 reads CASSYPPQGAAEKLFF. The CDR3 coding sequence is TGTGCCAGCAGTTATCCCCCCCAGGGGGCGGCGGAAAAACTGTTTTTT.

This clone came up a few times. The chain couples TRBV19 to TRBJ1-2, with no clear D. The CDR3 covers 13 residues. CDR1 LNHDA and CDR2 SQIVND come from the germline V gene (reference sequence). V lost 4 bases, J lost 5 bases, and 11 bases lay in between. This CDR3 reads CASSRDGPYGYTF. DNA of the CDR3: TGTGCCAGTAGTAGAGATGGACCTTATGGCTACACCTTC.

The chain is built from TRBV5-1 and TRBJ2-1; unclear D gene. Germline V gene sequence: CDR1 SGHRS, CDR2 YFSETQ. With 3 bases removed from V and 5 bases from J, the gap between germline ends came to 12 bases. This CDR3 spans 14 amino acids. The chain's CDR3 is CASSSILKNNEQFF. In DNA form, the CDR3 reads TGCGCCAGCAGCTCTATATTAAAGAACAATGAGCAGTTCTTC.

This clone was recorded once. V and J are TRBV27 and TRBJ1-3; D unclear. V lost 4 bases and J lost 3, with 7 bases in between. Per the germline V gene, CDR1 is MNHEY and CDR2 is SMNVEV (reference sequence). This CDR3 comprises 13 residues. Written as DNA, the CDR3 is TGTGCCAGCAGTTCCGCAATTGGAAACACCATATATTTT. The encoded protein is CASSSAIGNTIYF.

The chain combines TRBV2 with TRBJ1-1; D not resolved. Germline assignment: CDR1 SNHLY and CDR2 FYNNEI. The CDR3 covers 10 residues. With 6 bases removed from V and 10 bases from J, the gap between germline ends came to 9 bases. The CDR3, as DNA: TGTGCCAGCAGCGGCGGGGTAGCTTTCTTT. Protein: CASSGGVAFF.

V usage is TRBV7-2 and J usage is TRBJ2-1; D is possibly TRBD2 (6 bases). Deletions cut 5 bases from V and 3 bases from J, with 17 bases between. The CDR3 contains 16 residues. The V gene's germline CDR1 is SGHTA and CDR2 FQGNSA. The CDR3 coding sequence is TGTGCCAGCAGCCTCCGGGATCTAGCGATCTACAATGAGCAGTTCTTC. Encoded protein: CASSLRDLAIYNEQFF.

The V and J genes are TRBV3-1 (or the pseudogene TRBV3-2) and TRBJ1-1, with 10 bases identical to TRBD1. Germline CDR1 reads LGHDT; CDR2 reads YNNKEL (reference sequence). This CDR3 is 14 amino acids long. J was trimmed by 4 bases and V by 7 bases; bases with no gene match: 6. The CDR3 is CASTRWDRGTEAFF. CDR3 coding DNA: TGTGCCAGCACCCGGTGGGACAGGGGCACTGAAGCTTTCTTT.

This rearrangement joins TRBV4-1 to TRBJ2-1, with D possibly matching TRBD1 (5 bases). In germline, CDR1 is MGHRA, CDR2 YSYEKL. The CDR3 consists of 15 residues. V shed 0 bases and J shed 7 bases, with 13 bases lying between them. DNA of the CDR3: TGCGCCAGCAGCCAAGATCAAGGACAAGGAAATGAGCAGTTCTTC. Translating gives CASSQDQGQGNEQFF.

The chain links TRBV6-5 to TRBJ2-7, with D hard to call. The V and J ends lost 7 bases and 4 bases respectively, with 8 bases between them. The CDR3 consists of 11 residues. Germline-derived CDR1 and CDR2 are MNHEY and SVGAGI. CDR3 sequence (DNA): TGTGCCAGCAAGGAAGGGTACGAGCAGTACTTC. It is translated as CASKEGYEQYF.